The sequence of this TCR beta chain was determined in a study of radiotherapy plus CTLA-4 blockade in lung cancer. Study as a whole: The study recorded objective responses in 18% of patients and disease control in about 30%.

This CDR3 has 13 amino acids. CDR1 is MNHNS and CDR2 is SASEGT in the germline V gene. TCRdb's table, derived via immunoSEQ multiplex PCR, lists solely in-frame clones and lacks some. In the table there are 35,000 to 50,000 clones, 73% of which are singletons. On this clone itself: The antigen is undetermined. One end of the junction varies from germline; a read error may be responsible.

Overall study findings and caveats: Reports state that early shifts in blood T cell clones, with interferon-beta, best predicted response. Researchers report tumor-derived TCR clones expanding in blood after radiotherapy plus ipilimumab.

This chain connects TRBV6-1 to TRBJ1-5; no reliable D call. The origin of this receptor is a human donor with non-small cell lung cancer who had a complete response to radiotherapy plus ipilimumab. The material sequenced was peripheral blood, taken from a patient treated with radiotherapy plus ipilimumab. This chain's CDR3 is CASRPASHQPQHF. CDR3 DNA sequence: TGTGCCAGCAGACCAGCTAGCCATCAGCCCCAGCATTTT.